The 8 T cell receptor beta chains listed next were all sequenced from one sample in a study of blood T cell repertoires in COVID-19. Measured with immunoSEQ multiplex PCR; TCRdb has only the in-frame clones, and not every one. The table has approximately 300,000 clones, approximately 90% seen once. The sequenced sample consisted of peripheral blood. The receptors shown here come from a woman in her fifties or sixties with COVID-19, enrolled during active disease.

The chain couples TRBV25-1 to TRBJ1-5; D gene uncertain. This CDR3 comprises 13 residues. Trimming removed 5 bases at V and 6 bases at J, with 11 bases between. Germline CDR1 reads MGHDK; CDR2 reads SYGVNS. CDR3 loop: CASSQGDRQPQHF. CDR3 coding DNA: TGTGCCAGCAGTCAAGGAGACCGTCAGCCCCAGCATTTT. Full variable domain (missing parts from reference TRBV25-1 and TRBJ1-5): EADIYQTPRYLVIGTGKKITLECSQTMGHDKMYWYQQDPGMELHLIHYSYGVNSTEKGDLSSESTVSRIRTEHFPLTLESARPSHTSQYLCASSQGDRQPQHFGDGTRLSIL.

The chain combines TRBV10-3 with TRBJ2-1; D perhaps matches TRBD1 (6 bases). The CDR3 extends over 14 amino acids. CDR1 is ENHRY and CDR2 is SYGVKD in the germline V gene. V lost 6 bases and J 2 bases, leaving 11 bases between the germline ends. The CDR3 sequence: CAISRTDTYNEQFF. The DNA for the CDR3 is TGTGCCATCAGCCGGACAGATACCTACAATGAGCAGTTCTTC.

CDR3 residues: CASRVRFANTGELFF. As DNA, the CDR3 is TGTGCCAGTCGTGTCAGGTTCGCGAACACCGGGGAGCTGTTTTTT. This chain connects TRBV7-8 to TRBJ2-2; D is undetermined. The germline V gene has CDR1 SGHVS and CDR2 FQNEAQ. The V end lost 9 bases, the J end lost 0 bases, and 14 bases lay between the germline ends. The CDR3 runs to 15 residues.

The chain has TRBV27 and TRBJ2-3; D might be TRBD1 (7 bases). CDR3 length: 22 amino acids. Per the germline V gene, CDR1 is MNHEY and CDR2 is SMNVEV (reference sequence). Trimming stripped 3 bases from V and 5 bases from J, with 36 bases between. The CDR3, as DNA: TGTGCCAGCAGTTTTTCATCTCGCGGTTTAGTGACGGCAGGGGGGAACTTAGATACGCAGTATTTT. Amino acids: CASSFSSRGLVTAGGNLDTQYF.

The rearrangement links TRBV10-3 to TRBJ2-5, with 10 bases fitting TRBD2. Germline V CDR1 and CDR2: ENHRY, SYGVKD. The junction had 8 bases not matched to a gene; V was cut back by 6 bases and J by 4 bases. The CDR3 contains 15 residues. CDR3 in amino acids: CAIRSSGRAGETQYF. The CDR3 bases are TGTGCCATCAGATCAAGCGGGAGGGCCGGAGAGACCCAGTACTTC.

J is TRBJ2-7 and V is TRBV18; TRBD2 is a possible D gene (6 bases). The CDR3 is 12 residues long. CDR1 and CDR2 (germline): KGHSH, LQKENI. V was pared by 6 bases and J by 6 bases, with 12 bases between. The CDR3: CASSPEGGEQYF. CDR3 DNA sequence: TGTGCCAGCTCCCCAGAGGGAGGCGAGCAGTACTTC.

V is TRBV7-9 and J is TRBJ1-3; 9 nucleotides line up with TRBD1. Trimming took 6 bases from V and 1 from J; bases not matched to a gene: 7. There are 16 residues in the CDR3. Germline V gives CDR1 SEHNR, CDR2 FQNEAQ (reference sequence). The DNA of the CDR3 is TGTGCCAGCAGTTATACCGGGACAGGGTCTGGAAACACCATATATTTT. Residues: CASSYTGTGSGNTIYF. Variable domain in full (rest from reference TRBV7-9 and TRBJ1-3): DTGVSQNPRHKITKRGQNVTFRCDPISEHNRLYWYRQTLGQGPEFLTYFQNEAQLEKSRLLSDRFSAERPKGSFSTLEIQRTEQGDSAMYLCASSYTGTGSGNTIYFGEGSWLTVV.

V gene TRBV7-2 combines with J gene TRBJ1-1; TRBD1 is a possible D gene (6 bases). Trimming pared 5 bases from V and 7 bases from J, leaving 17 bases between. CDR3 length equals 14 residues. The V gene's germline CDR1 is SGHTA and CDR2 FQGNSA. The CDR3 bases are TGTGCCAGCAGCCTAATCTACAGGGTCAATGAAGCTTTCTTT. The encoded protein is CASSLIYRVNEAFF.